These 9 T cell receptor beta chains originate from one sample sequenced in a study of Ad26.COV2.S vaccination and SARS-CoV-2 variants (dated by TCRdb to the early 2020s). Libraries were constructed by the immunoSEQ multiplex PCR assay. TCRdb stores this immuneACCESS table with in-frame sequences only. Part of the clones is absent; in the studies checked, under half of the shortfall reflects unresolved V genes, and no reason is known for the rest. This sample lists over 400,000 clones; about nine tenths were detected once. The top ten clonotypes cover 4.3% of the sample. Read against the paper, the sample's treatment or condition label means: 15 to 20 received Ad26.COV2.S at low or high dose, single or two shots; roughly five received placebo; per-sample allocation not given. For vaccine and placebo recipients, repertoires were sequenced using samples collected on day 63 after the first injection.

The sample consisted of peripheral blood, taken in a trial of Ad26.COV2.S vaccine versus placebo. The receptors shown here come from a person aged 18-65 years who received the Ad26.COV2.S COVID-19 vaccine or a placebo.

V gene TRBV5-8 combines with J gene TRBJ1-4, with TRBD1 as a possible D gene (5 bases). Trimming pared 0 bases from V and 7 bases from J, leaving 10 bases between. Germline CDR1 is SGHTS and CDR2 is YDEGEE. CDR3 length: 14 amino acids. CDR3 protein: CASSLVGQGEKLFF. CDR3 in DNA: TGTGCCAGCAGCTTGGTGGGGCAGGGTGAAAAACTGTTTTTT.

This clone was counted only a few times. This chain connects TRBV10-3 to TRBJ2-2; a weak D match, TRBD2 (5 bases). With 6 bases removed from V and 0 bases from J, the gap between germline ends came to 8 bases. This CDR3 has 14 residues. Germline V gene lookup returns CDR1 ENHRY and CDR2 SYGVKD. DNA for the CDR3: TGTGCCATCAGAGCGGATTCGAACACCGGGGAGCTGTTTTTT. Translating it yields CAIRADSNTGELFF.

This sequence joins TRBV30 and TRBJ2-5, with a weak D call TRBD1 (6 bases). This CDR3 has 12 residues. CDR1 is GTSNPN and CDR2 is SVGIG in the germline V gene (reference sequence). Deletions cut 4 bases from V and 4 bases from J, with 10 bases between. The CDR3 loop is CAWTQGRETQYF. In DNA, the CDR3 is TGTGCCTGGACCCAGGGGAGAGAGACCCAGTACTTC.

V gene TRBV13 combines with J gene TRBJ2-7, with a possible D match to TRBD2 (6 bases). The V end lost 2 bases, the J end lost 2 bases, and 13 bases lay between the germline ends. The germline gives CDR1 PRHDT, CDR2 FYEKMQ (reference sequence). This CDR3 spans 15 amino acids. As DNA, the CDR3 is TGTGCCAGCAGCTTAACTCCTAGCGAGACCTACGAGCAGTACTTC. Translating it yields CASSLTPSETYEQYF.

The rearrangement links TRBV11-1 to TRBJ1-1, with TRBD1 identical over 8 bases. The trim removed 6 bases at V and 5 bases at J, leaving 14 bases unmatched. CDR3 size: 16 residues. The germline CDR1 and CDR2 sequences are SGHAT and FQDESV (reference sequence). This chain's CDR3 is CASRIDRGLSWTEAFF. CDR3 DNA sequence: TGTGCCAGCAGAATTGACAGGGGCCTATCGTGGACTGAAGCTTTCTTT.

This chain uses TRBV25-1 with TRBJ2-3; either TRBD1 or TRBD2 may fit D (6 bases each). V was trimmed by 3 bases and J by 4 bases, leaving 11 bases between them. The CDR3 runs 14 residues. The V gene's germline CDR1 is MGHDK and CDR2 SYGVNS. CDR3 loop: CASSDRGEADTQYF. The CDR3, as DNA: TGTGCCAGCAGTGATAGGGGGGAAGCAGATACGCAGTATTTT.

This rearrangement joins TRBV28 to TRBJ2-1; D might be TRBD2 (6 bases). V was cut by 3 bases and J by 1 base, with 10 bases left in between. The CDR3 length is 15 residues. From germline, CDR1 is MDHEN and CDR2 SYDVKM. For the CDR3, the DNA is TGTGCCAGCAGTTTGGAGGGTGCGTCCTACAATGAGCAGTTCTTC. Protein sequence: CASSLEGASYNEQFF.

Only one count was recorded for this clone. The V call is TRBV7-6, the J call TRBJ2-7, with a possible D match to TRBD2 (5 bases). Per germline, CDR1 SGHVS and CDR2 FNYEAQ. The CDR3 has 15 residues. V lost 5 bases and J lost 3, with 17 bases in between. The DNA of the CDR3 is TGTGCCAGCAGCATCGCTACCGGGAATGTCTACGAGCAGTACTTC. Protein product: CASSIATGNVYEQYF.

This clone has only a few counts. V gene TRBV7-2 combines with J gene TRBJ1-2; possibly TRBD1 for D (5 bases). Germline-derived CDR1 and CDR2 are SGHTA and FQGNSA. Between the trimmed V and J ends, which lost 2 bases and 6 bases, there was a span of 10 bases. The CDR3 covers 13 residues. In DNA form, the CDR3 reads TGTGCCAGCAGCTTAATACGAGGGGATGGCTACACCTTC. Residues: CASSLIRGDGYTF.